The 10 T cell receptor beta chains below come from one sample, sequenced in a study of T-cell memory formation after mild COVID-19. TCRdb passed the 5' RACE reads through MiXCR, listing each CDR3 protein once. The sample includes 400,000 to 500,000 distinct CDR3 sequences, around 24% of them seen just once. Sequenced material: PBMCs or a T cell subset sorted from them (not recorded which). Receptors were obtained from an adult woman who had mild COVID-19 (a few samples of this study predate the infection). Cell type and time point are not known.

The chain employs TRBV2 and TRBJ1-1, with 7 bases aligning to TRBD1. The germline V gene has CDR1 SNHLY and CDR2 FYNNEI. J gave up 2 bases and V 1 base, and 7 bases lay outside the gene matches. CDR3 length: 16 amino acids. The CDR3 DNA reads as TGTGCCAGCAGTGAAGGAGGACAGGCCATTAACACTGAAGCTTTCTTT. Translating gives CASSEGGQAINTEAFF.

This clonotype was detected many times. The chain employs TRBV7-2 and TRBJ1-3, with 10 bases identical to TRBD1. Germline CDR1 is SGHTA and CDR2 is FQGNSA. The length of the CDR3 is 18 residues. The ends lost 4 bases at V and 4 bases at J; junction bases unmatched: 13. The chain's CDR3 is CASSSPMSTGGVGNTIYF. Written as DNA, the CDR3 is TGTGCCAGCAGCTCCCCCATGTCGACAGGGGGCGTCGGAAACACCATATATTTT.

The genes are TRBV6-6 and TRBJ1-2; D may be TRBD1 (6 bases). The CDR3 has 14 residues. Germline V gene lookup returns CDR1 MNHNY and CDR2 SVGAGI (reference sequence). V shed 5 bases and J shed 2 bases, with 12 bases lying between them. CDR3 region: CASSHREPNYGYTF. The CDR3 DNA sequence: TGTGCCAGCAGTCACAGGGAACCGAACTATGGCTACACCTTC.

This clonotype has just a few counts. The chain has TRBV20-1 and TRBJ2-1; TRBD2 agrees at 7 bases. CDR1 is DFQATT, CDR2 SNEGSKA, per germline (reference sequence). Germline trimming cut 3 bases from V and 8 bases from J; bases unmatched to any gene: 22. This CDR3 contains 18 residues. The CDR3 is CSASLGPRSWREPYEQFF. The CDR3 coding sequence is TGCAGTGCTAGTTTAGGGCCAAGGTCGTGGCGGGAGCCTTATGAGCAGTTCTTC.

The chain carries TRBV5-6 and TRBJ2-7; the match to TRBD2 covers 11 bases. The CDR3 runs to 15 residues. Germline CDR1 is SGHDT and CDR2 is YYEEEE. The V segment lost 3 bases and the J segment 4 bases; nucleotides outside the gene matches: 6. This CDR3 is CASSWGRTSGYEQYF. The CDR3 DNA follows: TGTGCCAGCAGCTGGGGCAGGACTAGCGGGTACGAGCAGTACTTC.

The chain uses TRBV12-5 and TRBJ1-1; TRBD1 is a possible D gene (6 bases). Germline CDR1 is LGHNT and CDR2 is FRNRAP. The CDR3 is 13 residues long. Trimming stripped 6 bases from V and 5 bases from J, with 13 bases between. As DNA, the CDR3 is TGTGCTAGTGGGGGGGGCCGGTATACTGAAGCTTTCTTT. Amino acid sequence: CASGGGRYTEAFF.

This clonotype was counted between two and nine times. The genes are TRBV7-2 and TRBJ2-5; D tentatively reads TRBD1 or TRBD2 (6 bases each). Germline CDR1 and CDR2: SGHTA and FQGNSA. Trimming removed 3 bases from V and 5 bases from J, with 16 bases in between. This CDR3 has 15 amino acids. CDR3 sequence reads: CASSLGPGEEETQYF. The DNA of the CDR3 is TGTGCCAGCAGCTTGGGGCCAGGGGAGGAGGAGACCCAGTACTTC.

This sequence joins TRBV12-3 or TRBV12-4 and TRBJ2-7; D might be TRBD1 or TRBD2, each matching 6 bases. Trimming left V 6 bases short and J 7 bases short, with 22 bases between. The CDR3 covers 15 residues. The CDR3 DNA is TGTGCCAGCAGCCTCCTAGGGGGGACTCCGAGGGAGCAGTACTTC. It encodes CASSLLGGTPREQYF.

The chain recombines TRBV11-3 with TRBJ2-3; 10 nucleotides line up with TRBD2. Germline lookup yields CDR1 SGHNT and CDR2 YENEEA. Trimming took 5 bases from V and 2 from J; bases not matched to a gene: 10. The CDR3 is 17 amino acids. CDR3 protein: CASSLGPAGGTTDTQYF. The CDR3 DNA is TGTGCCAGCAGCCTGGGTCCAGCGGGAGGGACCACAGATACGCAGTATTTT. Together with reference TRBV11-3 and TRBJ2-3, the CDR3 gives the full variable domain: EAGVVQSPRYKIIEKKQPVAFWCNPISGHNTLYWYLQNLGQGPELLIRYENEEAVDDSQLPKDRFSAERLKGVDSTLKIQPAELGDSAVYLCASSLGPAGGTTDTQYFGPGTRLTVL.

The sample holds a few counts of this clonotype. The chain combines TRBV5-5 with TRBJ2-1; 11 bases match TRBD2. From germline, CDR1 is SGHKS and CDR2 YYEKEE (reference sequence). CDR3 length: 16 residues. V dropped 4 bases and J dropped 4; count of bases not matched to a gene: 7. CDR3 in amino acids: CASSRTWTSGYNEQFF. Written as DNA, the CDR3 is TGTGCCAGCAGCCGAACCTGGACTAGCGGGTACAATGAGCAGTTCTTC.